This TCR beta chain came from a study of blood T cells in healthy people across ages. Study-wide results and caveats: PBMCs left unsorted prevented a conclusive naive versus antigen-experienced comparison.

Germline assignment: CDR1 SEHNR and CDR2 FQNEAQ (reference sequence). Trimming took 5 bases from V and 6 from J, leaving 17 bases between them. The CDR3 contains 14 residues. Using a J-beta primer mix together with a sample-barcoded 5' primer, a second PCR was run for roughly 6 to 11 cycles. One entry per CDR3 protein results from TCRdb running MiXCR on the 5' RACE reads. The table lists approximately 780,000 distinct CDR3 sequences, under 30% of them singletons. Of note for this clonotype: Its antigen is undetermined.

In addition, the sample was reused for a study of T cells of mothers and their children. According to that study: Related and unrelated pairs show TCR recombination output that thymic selection shapes similarly.

The rearrangement joins TRBV7-9 to TRBJ2-7; D perhaps matches TRBD2 (6 bases). The sequence was collected from a boy between 5 and 17 years old in good health. The sequenced sample consisted of blood. In nucleotides, the CDR3 is TGTGCCAGCAGCGCGGGACCCGCTGATCGCGAGCAGTACTTC. It yields the protein CASSAGPADREQYF.